This TCR beta chain was found in a study of cytomegalovirus exposure and HLA in healthy donors. It was with 60 Vbeta and 13 Jbeta primers that the PCR ran. Data came from immunoSEQ multiplex PCR; TCRdb stores just in-frame clones and leaves some out. This table has around 140,000 clones, about 77% appearing once. Broader study findings: In all likelihood, a cluster of highly shared sequence variants was a sequencing artifact. The CMV antigen specificity of three CMV-associated chains was confirmed through in vitro analysis. Reports credit the classifier with highly specific, highly sensitive diagnosis of cytomegalovirus status.

With regard to this clone: Its antigen remains unidentified.

The sequenced sample consisted of PBMCs. This receptor was obtained from a female donor in good health and CMV-seronegative.

The CDR3 region is CASSRGTSGGVNTGELFF. The CDR3 DNA follows: TGTGCCAGCAGCAGAGGGACTAGCGGGGGGGTGAACACCGGGGAGCTGTTTTTT. This chain uses TRBV9 with TRBJ2-2, with 16 bases identical to TRBD2. Germline assignment: CDR1 SGDLS and CDR2 YYNGEE. V gave up 4 bases and J gave up 1 base; unmatched junction bases: 4. This CDR3 region has 18 residues. Full variable domain (remainder filled in from reference TRBV9 and TRBJ2-2): DSGVTQTPKHLITATGQRVTLRCSPRSGDLSVYWYQQSLDQGLQFLIQYYNGEERAKGNILERFSAQQFPDLHSELNLSSLELGDSALYFCASSRGTSGGVNTGELFFGEGSRLTVL.